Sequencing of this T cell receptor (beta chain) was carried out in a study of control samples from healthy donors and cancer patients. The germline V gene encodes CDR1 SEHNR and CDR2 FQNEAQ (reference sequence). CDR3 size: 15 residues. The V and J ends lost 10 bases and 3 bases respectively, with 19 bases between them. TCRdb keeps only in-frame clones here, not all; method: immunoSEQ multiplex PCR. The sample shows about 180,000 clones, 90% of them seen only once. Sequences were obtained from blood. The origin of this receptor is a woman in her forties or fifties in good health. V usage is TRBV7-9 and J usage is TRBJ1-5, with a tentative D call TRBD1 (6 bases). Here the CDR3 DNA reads TGTGCCACTGCCAGAGGGGGGCAGGCCAATCAGCCCCAGCATTTT. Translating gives CATARGGQANQPQHF.